The 27 T cell receptor beta chains presented below share a single source sample, sequenced in a study of beta chain features in type 1 diabetes. Study outcomes and limitations: All four CD4+ subsets of Type 1 diabetes patients contained TCRB CDR3s that were moderately but significantly shorter.

Their specific antigens are unknown. What was sequenced were expressed TCRB transcripts, since all of the isolated RNA had been reverse transcribed. The table came from immunoSEQ multiplex PCR; TCRdb's copy has only in-frame clones and leaves some out. The sample has about 650,000 clones, under 15% seen once. Sequencing was carried out using naive CD4+ T cells from blood. The receptors stem from a man younger than 40 with type 1 diabetes.

This clone was detected a few times. V is TRBV4-1 and J is TRBJ2-1; D is possibly TRBD1 (6 bases). This CDR3 contains 17 residues. The V and J ends lost 1 base and 3 bases respectively, with 16 bases between them. CDR1 and CDR2 (germline): MGHRA, YSYEKL. The CDR3 nucleotides read TGCGCCAGCAGCCAAGTCGGACAGACATTGAACTACAATGAGCAGTTCTTC. Its protein product is CASSQVGQTLNYNEQFF.

This clone showed up just a few times. The rearrangement uses TRBV12-5 and TRBJ2-5, with TRBD2 matching over 8 bases. The CDR3 is made up of 16 amino acids. Germline assignment: CDR1 LGHNT and CDR2 FRNRAP. Unmatched junction bases numbered 5, after V lost 1 base and J lost 1 base. CDR3 amino acids: CASGLEAGASQETQYF. Written as DNA, the CDR3 is TGTGCTAGTGGTTTGGAAGCGGGGGCCTCCCAAGAGACCCAGTACTTC.

The rearrangement uses TRBV18 and TRBJ2-7; D could derive from TRBD1 or TRBD2 (6 bases each). Trimming took 2 bases from V and 2 from J, leaving 10 bases between them. The CDR3 sequence is 14 residues long. Per the germline V gene, CDR1 is KGHSH and CDR2 is LQKENI. CDR3 in DNA: TGTGCCAGCTCACCAACAGGGACTGCCTACGAGCAGTACTTC. This translates into CASSPTGTAYEQYF.

The genes are TRBV5-1 and TRBJ2-3; D is perhaps TRBD2 (6 bases). V was trimmed by 0 bases and J by 6 bases, leaving 14 bases between them. From germline, CDR1 is SGHRS and CDR2 YFSETQ. The CDR3 extends over 15 amino acids. The CDR3 is CASSLARQSGDTQYF. The CDR3, as DNA: TGCGCCAGCAGCTTGGCCAGGCAGAGCGGGGATACGCAGTATTTT.

Only a few counts were recorded for this clone. V usage is TRBV27 and J usage is TRBJ1-2; no reliable D call. The V end was cut by 3 bases, the J end by 10 bases, with 15 bases between. The CDR3 covers 13 residues. CDR1 and CDR2 (germline): MNHEY, SMNVEV (reference sequence). This CDR3 is CASSLQASQVYTF. For the CDR3, the DNA is TGTGCCAGCAGTTTGCAGGCGAGCCAGGTCTACACCTTC.

This chain connects TRBV14 to TRBJ1-4, with TRBD1 as a possible D gene (5 bases). Between the trimmed V and J ends, which lost 4 bases and 8 bases, there was a span of 14 bases. The CDR3 extends over 14 amino acids. CDR1 and CDR2 from the germline V gene are SGHDN and FVKESK. In DNA form, the CDR3 reads TGTGCCAGCAGCCCGGGAGGGACCCTGGAAAAACTGTTTTTT. Its translation is CASSPGGTLEKLFF.

This clone was observed a handful of times. The chain links TRBV4-3 to TRBJ2-2; tentative D call: TRBD1 (5 bases). Trimming shortened V by 3 bases and J by 2 bases, and 13 bases separated the two germline ends. Germline assignment: CDR1 LGHNA and CDR2 YSLEER. The CDR3 covers 16 residues. The CDR3 DNA reads as TGCGCCAGCAGCCAGGCTGACAGCTTTAACACCGGGGAGCTGTTTTTT. Translating gives CASSQADSFNTGELFF.

The V gene is TRBV2, the J gene TRBJ1-3; no definite D call. The CDR3 length is 15 residues. The V and J ends lost 6 bases and 0 bases respectively, with 12 bases between them. Germline loops: CDR1 SNHLY, CDR2 FYNNEI. The CDR3 loop reads CASRPAGDSGNTIYF. CDR3 sequence (DNA): TGTGCCAGCAGACCAGCAGGTGACTCTGGAAACACCATATATTTT.

This clone was seen more than once but under ten times. V gene TRBV4-3 combines with J gene TRBJ2-1; D might be TRBD2 (5 bases). The CDR3 is 17 amino acids. V was cut by 0 bases and J by 0 bases, with 12 bases left in between. Germline CDR1 reads LGHNA; CDR2 reads YSLEER. The CDR3 spells CASSQDGQRSSYNEQFF. The DNA for the CDR3 is TGCGCCAGCAGCCAAGATGGTCAGCGGAGCTCCTACAATGAGCAGTTCTTC.

The chain recombines TRBV27 with TRBJ1-1; no clear D. Germline V CDR1 and CDR2: MNHEY, SMNVEV (reference sequence). Trimming took off 5 bases at V and 1 base at J, with 8 bases between the two ends. There are 13 residues in the CDR3. CDR3 protein: CASSQRWNTEAFF. The CDR3 DNA is TGTGCCAGCAGTCAAAGGTGGAACACTGAAGCTTTCTTT.

For this clone: The same CDR3 arises from other DNA sequences in this sample as well. The rearrangement uses TRBV30 and TRBJ1-4; D uncertain. V lost 5 bases, J lost 7 bases, and 8 bases lay in between. This CDR3 region has 11 residues. Germline values: CDR1 GTSNPN, CDR2 SVGIG (reference sequence). The CDR3 region is CAWGLGEKLFF. The CDR3, as DNA: TGTGCCTGGGGACTAGGTGAAAAACTGTTTTTT.

The chain couples TRBV7-6 to TRBJ1-3; D gene uncertain. Germline V lookup: CDR1 SGHVS, CDR2 FNYEAQ. Trimming removed 2 bases at V and 4 bases at J, with 18 bases between. This CDR3 contains 17 residues. CDR3 sequence reads: CASSLLYTLEGGNTIYF. CDR3 sequence (DNA): TGTGCCAGCAGCTTACTATACACTCTCGAGGGAGGAAACACCATATATTTT.

This clone was seen a few times. The chain couples TRBV5-1 to TRBJ2-1, with 7 bases matching TRBD1. Trimming cost V 3 bases and J 4 bases; bases outside gene matches: 7. Germline V lookup: CDR1 SGHRS, CDR2 YFSETQ. This CDR3 spans 15 amino acids. The CDR3 here is CASSSGDSRYNEQFF. For the CDR3, the DNA is TGCGCCAGCAGCTCCGGGGACAGTAGATACAATGAGCAGTTCTTC.

This clone has more than one count but fewer than ten. At the DNA level, this CDR3 is encoded by other sequences in the same sample as well. The chain uses TRBV5-1 and TRBJ2-7, with D hard to call. V was shortened by 4 bases and J by 2 bases, with 7 bases between the two germline ends. This CDR3 is 12 amino acids long. From germline, CDR1 is SGHRS and CDR2 YFSETQ. CDR3 in amino acids: CASSLGTYEQYF. The CDR3 nucleotides read TGCGCCAGCAGCCTGGGGACCTACGAGCAGTACTTC.

This rearrangement joins TRBV5-4 to TRBJ1-1, with a weak D call TRBD1 (5 bases). There are 14 residues in the CDR3. CDR1 is SGHNT and CDR2 is YYREEE in the germline V gene (reference sequence). The germline V and J ends were trimmed by 1 base and 8 bases, with 15 bases remaining between them. The CDR3 loop is CASSLKAGRPEAFF. CDR3 coding DNA: TGTGCCAGCAGCTTGAAGGCGGGGCGTCCCGAAGCTTTCTTT.

The chain has TRBV6-5 and TRBJ2-4, with D unresolved. Germline CDR1 and CDR2: MNHEY and SVGAGI. The CDR3 sequence is 13 residues long. V was shortened by 0 bases and J by 2 bases, with 2 bases between the two germline ends. CDR3 region: CASSYSPKNIQYF. Written as DNA, the CDR3 is TGTGCCAGCAGTTACTCACCCAAAAACATTCAGTACTTC.

J is TRBJ2-3 and V is TRBV4-2; 10 bases align to TRBD2. Germline values: CDR1 LGHNA, CDR2 YNFKEQ. With 0 bases clipped from V and 14 bases from J, the junction kept 8 bases outside the gene matches. The CDR3 length is 14 residues. CDR3 in amino acids: CASSQEERGGSVYF. CDR3 sequence (DNA): TGTGCCAGCAGCCAAGAAGAGCGGGGGGGCTCTGTGTATTTT.

This clone was observed a few times. This chain links TRBV6-5 with TRBJ1-1, with 7 bases fitting TRBD1. Unmatched junction bases numbered 2, after V lost 6 bases and J lost 1 base. The CDR3 covers 13 residues. Germline CDR1 and CDR2: MNHEY and SVGAGI. DNA of the CDR3: TGTGCCAGCAGGGGACAGAAGAACACTGAAGCTTTCTTT. As protein: CASRGQKNTEAFF.

This clone was observed a few times. The gene calls are TRBV6-5 and TRBJ2-3, with D perhaps TRBD1 (6 bases). Germline V gene lookup returns CDR1 MNHEY and CDR2 SVGAGI. The length of the CDR3 is 15 residues. The ends were cut back, 4 bases at V and 1 base at J, with 12 bases in the middle. Written as DNA, the CDR3 is TGTGCCAGCAGTTCCCCAGGGGTAGGCACAGATACGCAGTATTTT. Amino acid sequence: CASSSPGVGTDTQYF.

This clone was detected a few times. The CDR3 sequence: CAWEGADEKLFF. Written as DNA, the CDR3 is TGTGCCTGGGAGGGGGCGGATGAAAAACTGTTTTTT. The J gene is TRBJ1-4, the V gene TRBV30, with TRBD1 matching 7 bases. The V gene's germline CDR1 is GTSNPN and CDR2 SVGIG (reference sequence). The CDR3 is 12 amino acids. V trimming: 5 bases; J trimming: 6 bases; junction bases outside the gene matches: 3.

This clone occurred a few times. V gene TRBV6-1 combines with J gene TRBJ2-4; 9 bases match TRBD1. The CDR3 covers 19 residues. From germline, CDR1 is MNHNS and CDR2 SASEGT. The junction had 14 bases not matched to a gene; V was cut back by 2 bases and J by 3 bases. CDR3 sequence (DNA): TGTGCCAGCAGTGAATTCCTAGGACAGGGGATGGTGGGCAAAAACATTCAGTACTTC. Amino acid sequence: CASSEFLGQGMVGKNIQYF.

This clone was observed a handful of times. This chain connects TRBV5-4 to TRBJ2-3; D is ambiguous. Germline assignment: CDR1 SGHNT and CDR2 YYREEE (reference sequence). This CDR3 spans 14 amino acids. V dropped 3 bases and J dropped 6 bases, with 14 bases sitting between them. The CDR3 protein is CASSSARAADTQYF. The CDR3 nucleotides are TGTGCCAGCAGCTCGGCCCGGGCCGCCGATACGCAGTATTTT.

This clone was counted a single time. CDR3 residues: CASSLGFQPQHF. CDR3 bases: TGTGCCAGCAGTTTAGGGTTTCAGCCCCAGCATTTT. V usage is TRBV28 and J usage is TRBJ1-5; no reliable D call. Germline loops: CDR1 MDHEN, CDR2 SYDVKM. The CDR3 runs 12 residues. The V gene lost 2 bases and the J gene lost 6 bases, with 5 bases spanning the gap. The variable domain in full, with the rest retrieved from reference TRBV28 and TRBJ1-5, is DVKVTQSSRYLVKRTGEKVFLECVQDMDHENMFWYRQDPGLGLRLIYFSYDVKMKEKGDIPEGYSVSREKKERFSLILESASTNQTSMYLCASSLGFQPQHFGDGTRLSIL.

This clone was detected only a few times. The chain couples TRBV7-3 to TRBJ2-3; D call uncertain. V dropped 0 bases and J dropped 6 bases, with 13 bases sitting between them. This CDR3 has 15 residues. CDR1 is SGHTA and CDR2 is FQGTGA in the germline V gene. The CDR3 is CASSLTQEIWDTQYF. Here the CDR3 DNA reads TGTGCCAGCAGCTTAACCCAAGAAATCTGGGATACGCAGTATTTT.

With regard to this clone: Distinct nucleotide sequences in the sample also encode this CDR3. This chain connects TRBV2 to TRBJ2-3, with D perhaps matching TRBD1 (5 bases). CDR1 and CDR2 from the germline V gene are SNHLY and FYNNEI. Between the trimmed V and J ends, which lost 3 bases and 3 bases, there was a span of 7 bases. CDR3 length equals 13 residues. This CDR3 reads CASSEQGTDTQYF. For the CDR3, the DNA is TGTGCCAGCAGTGAGCAGGGTACAGATACGCAGTATTTT.

This clone was seen a few times. V usage is TRBV9 and J usage is TRBJ1-5; 8 bases line up with TRBD1. This CDR3 comprises 15 residues. V lost 4 bases, J lost 2 bases, and 5 bases stayed unmatched. Per germline, CDR1 SGDLS and CDR2 YYNGEE. The CDR3 region is CASSLTGGGNQPQHF. CDR3 coding DNA: TGTGCCAGCAGCCTTACAGGGGGAGGCAATCAGCCCCAGCATTTT.

This clone was picked up a small number of times. The chain combines TRBV10-3 with TRBJ1-3, with 9 bases aligning to TRBD1. CDR1 ENHRY and CDR2 SYGVKD come from the germline V gene. J gave up 7 bases and V 4 bases, and 11 bases lay outside the gene matches. The CDR3 contains 16 residues. CDR3 sequence (DNA): TGTGCCATCAGTGGGGGACAGGGACTCGGCGTGAACACCATATATTTT. This encodes CAISGGQGLGVNTIYF.